The 21 T cell receptor beta chains below were found in one sample sequenced in a study of cytomegalovirus exposure and HLA in healthy donors. The PCR had 60 Vbeta and 13 Jbeta primers. Clones were read by immunoSEQ multiplex PCR, and TCRdb kept only the in-frame ones, dropping some. The sample shows approximately 160,000 clones, 70% to 75% of them seen only once. The material sequenced was PBMCs. These receptor sequences come from a man in his late teens or twenties in good health and CMV-seropositive.

V is TRBV5-8 and J is TRBJ1-1; 7 nucleotides match TRBD1. The CDR3 consists of 16 residues. Germline V gene sequence: CDR1 SGHTS, CDR2 YDEGEE. V shed 0 bases, J shed 0 bases, and the junction held 5 bases outside the gene matches. In DNA form, the CDR3 reads TGTGCCAGCAGCTTGGACAGGGGTAACATGAACACTGAAGCTTTCTTT. Translating gives CASSLDRGNMNTEAFF. Full variable domain (rest looked up from reference TRBV5-8 and TRBJ1-1): EAGVTQSPTHLIKTRGQQATLRCSPISGHTSVYWYQQALGLGLQFLLWYDEGEERNRGNFPPRFSGRQFPNYSSELNVNALELEDSALYLCASSLDRGNMNTEAFFGQGTRLTVV.

The table lists this clone with a few counts. V gene TRBV10-3 combines with J gene TRBJ1-3; 10 bases are shared with TRBD1. The CDR3 contains 17 residues. The germline CDR1 and CDR2 sequences are ENHRY and SYGVKD. After removal of 3 bases from V and 0 bases from J, the junction contained 5 bases not matched to a gene. This CDR3 is CAISDPGQGTSGNTIYF. As DNA, the CDR3 is TGTGCCATCAGTGACCCGGGACAGGGGACCTCTGGAAACACCATATATTTT.

The chain is built from TRBV6-4 and TRBJ2-6; 8 positions match TRBD1. The CDR3 runs to 18 residues. Germline-derived CDR1 and CDR2 are MRHNA and SNTAGT. V was clipped by 2 bases and J by 0 bases; unmatched bases: 6. CDR3 in DNA: TGTGCCAGCAGTGACGGGACAGGAGGGAGCTCTGGGGCCAACGTCCTGACTTTC. Translated, it gives CASSDGTGGSSGANVLTF.

The chain is built from TRBV7-9 and TRBJ2-3; maybe TRBD2 (5 bases). Per the germline V gene, CDR1 is SEHNR and CDR2 is FQNEAQ (reference sequence). V lost 4 bases, J lost 0 bases, and 8 bases lay in between. The CDR3 consists of 14 residues. CDR3 nucleotides: TGTGCCAGCAGCTCCCGGACTAGCACAGATACGCAGTATTTT. As protein: CASSSRTSTDTQYF.

This clone was recorded once. The V call is TRBV2, the J call TRBJ1-5; TRBD1 is a possible D gene (5 bases). The V gene lost 7 bases and the J gene lost 9 bases, with 16 bases spanning the gap. Germline V gives CDR1 SNHLY, CDR2 FYNNEI. This CDR3 has 13 amino acids. DNA for the CDR3: TGTGCCAGCACTCCCGGGGGGGAACGGCCCCAGCATTTT. Its translation: CASTPGGERPQHF.

V is TRBV14 and J is TRBJ1-2; 10 bases line up with TRBD1. V was clipped by 0 bases and J by 4 bases; unmatched bases: 26. Germline-derived CDR1 and CDR2 are SGHDN and FVKESK. The CDR3 spans 23 residues. CDR3 sequence: CASSQDRGSLRDRGAVDAYGYTF. The DNA for the CDR3 is TGTGCCAGCAGCCAAGATCGAGGATCTTTACGGGACAGGGGAGCGGTGGATGCCTATGGCTACACCTTC.

This clone was seen more than once but under ten times. The chain carries TRBV4-1 and TRBJ2-1; the D is unclear. There are 15 residues in the CDR3. Between the trimmed V and J ends, which lost 0 bases and 4 bases, there was a span of 10 bases. Germline V gene sequence: CDR1 MGHRA, CDR2 YSYEKL. In DNA, the CDR3 is TGCGCCAGCAGCCAAGAGGGCGCACAGTACAATGAGCAGTTCTTC. Translating it yields CASSQEGAQYNEQFF.

V gene TRBV13 combines with J gene TRBJ2-7; D is perhaps TRBD2 (5 bases). CDR3 length equals 16 residues. Germline-derived CDR1 and CDR2 are PRHDT and FYEKMQ (reference sequence). Between the trimmed V and J ends, which lost 0 bases and 0 bases, there was a span of 12 bases. The chain's CDR3 is CASSLGVTGSSYEQYV. As DNA, the CDR3 is TGTGCCAGCAGCTTAGGGGTGACGGGAAGCTCCTACGAGCAGTACGTC.

The CDR3 is CASSPQDREEKAFF. CDR3 DNA: TGCGCCAGCAGTCCACAAGACAGGGAGGAAAAAGCTTTCTTT. The rearrangement links TRBV23-1 to TRBJ1-1; 7 nucleotides agree with TRBD1. TRBV23-1 is recorded as an ORF, its role being uncertain. The V and J ends lost 4 bases and 9 bases, in that order; junction bases with no gene match: 11. CDR3 length: 14 amino acids.

This rearrangement joins TRBV6-1 to TRBJ1-1; D may be TRBD1 (5 bases). Germline V lookup: CDR1 MNHNS, CDR2 SASEGT. This CDR3 is 15 amino acids long. The germline V and J ends were trimmed by 2 bases and 3 bases, with 13 bases remaining between them. This chain's CDR3 is CASSERPRGDTEAFF. DNA for the CDR3: TGTGCCAGCAGTGAAAGGCCTCGGGGGGACACTGAAGCTTTCTTT.

This clone was seen only a few times. The chain is built from TRBV28 and TRBJ1-2; no reliable D call. Trimming left V 5 bases short and J 0 bases short, with 16 bases between. Germline lookup yields CDR1 MDHEN and CDR2 SYDVKM. The CDR3 is 16 residues long. As DNA, the CDR3 is TGTGCCAGCAGTCCCCCGGCAGGCCAAGCTAACTATGGCTACACCTTC. Translated, it gives CASSPPAGQANYGYTF.

The CDR3 nucleotides are TGTGCCAGCAGACCGGGACAGGGCTATAGCAATCAGCCCCAGCATTTT. It codes for CASRPGQGYSNQPQHF. The V and J genes are TRBV6-6 and TRBJ1-5; 9 bases match TRBD1. CDR3 length equals 16 residues. CDR1 is MNHNY and CDR2 is SVGAGI in the germline V gene (reference sequence). V lost 6 bases and J lost 0; bases outside the gene matches: 6.

CDR3 in amino acids: CASSFGQGGNQETQYF. The CDR3 DNA sequence: TGCGCCAGCAGCTTCGGACAGGGGGGGAACCAAGAGACCCAGTACTTC. The J gene is TRBJ2-5, the V gene TRBV5-1; 10 bases are a match to TRBD1. The CDR3 length is 16 residues. Germline V gene data show CDR1 as SGHRS and CDR2 as YFSETQ. V lost 2 bases, J lost 0 bases, and 4 bases stayed unmatched.

This chain connects TRBV2 to TRBJ1-1, with 9 bases identical to TRBD1. The V gene end was trimmed by 7 bases and the J gene end by 11 bases; junction bases not matched to a gene: 14. This CDR3 has 14 amino acids. Germline assignment: CDR1 SNHLY and CDR2 FYNNEI. CDR3 region: CASNGDRVRMVAFF. Written as DNA, the CDR3 is TGTGCCAGCAATGGGGACAGGGTGCGGATGGTGGCTTTCTTT.

The chain uses TRBV7-2 and TRBJ2-6; D call uncertain. This CDR3 contains 14 residues. V lost 4 bases and J lost 1, with 5 bases in between. Germline V gene lookup returns CDR1 SGHTA and CDR2 FQGNSA. As DNA, the CDR3 is TGTGCCAGCAGCTCAGTATCTGGGGCCAACGTCCTGACTTTC. It translates to CASSSVSGANVLTF.

V and J are TRBV6-5 and TRBJ2-7; the match to TRBD1 covers 7 bases. J gave up 12 bases and V 9 bases, and 17 bases lay outside the gene matches. CDR3 size: 13 residues. Germline V gene lookup returns CDR1 MNHEY and CDR2 SVGAGI. As DNA, the CDR3 is TGTGCCAGTCGGGACAGTTATACTACGAGCATGTACGTC. This sequence encodes CASRDSYTTSMYV.

The chain links TRBV9 to TRBJ1-2; a possible D gene is TRBD1 (6 bases). Trimming shortened V by 0 bases and J by 3 bases, and 9 bases separated the two germline ends. CDR3 size: 14 residues. Germline-derived CDR1 and CDR2 are SGDLS and YYNGEE. CDR3 coding DNA: TGTGCCAGCAGCGTAGAAGCAGGGGACTATGGCTACACCTTC. It is translated as CASSVEAGDYGYTF.

The V gene is TRBV14, the J gene TRBJ1-4; D is possibly TRBD1 (6 bases). In germline, CDR1 is SGHDN, CDR2 FVKESK. Trimming took 0 bases from V and 5 from J, leaving 13 bases between them. The CDR3 spans 16 residues. CDR3 DNA: TGTGCCAGCAGCCAAGATCGGTGGGGGCGCAATGAAAAACTGTTTTTT. This gives the protein CASSQDRWGRNEKLFF. The full variable domain, in which reference TRBV14 and TRBJ1-4 provide the parts outside the CDR3, is EAGVTQFPSHSVIEKGQTVTLRCDPISGHDNLYWYRRVMGKEIKFLLHFVKESKQDESGMPNNRFLAERTGGTYSTLKVQPAELEDSGVYFCASSQDRWGRNEKLFFGSGTQLSVL.

The chain carries TRBV29-1 and TRBJ2-7, with TRBD1 identical over 10 bases. The CDR3 is 15 residues long. The germline V gene encodes CDR1 SQVTM and CDR2 ANQGSEA. J gave up 0 bases and V 0 bases, and 2 bases lay outside the gene matches. Here the CDR3 reads CSVEDGQGDSYEQYV. In nucleotides, the CDR3 is TGCAGCGTTGAAGATGGACAGGGGGACTCCTACGAGCAGTACGTC.

This sequence joins TRBV11-2 and TRBJ2-3; 7 bases match TRBD2. Germline lookup yields CDR1 SGHAT and CDR2 FQNNGV. Trimming cost V 5 bases and J 2 bases; bases outside gene matches: 7. The CDR3 length is 15 residues. CDR3 sequence: CASSVTGGPTDTQYF. The CDR3 nucleotides read TGTGCCAGCAGCGTAACGGGAGGACCCACAGATACGCAGTATTTT.

The chain combines TRBV2 with TRBJ1-2; 9 bases fit TRBD1. The germline V gene has CDR1 SNHLY and CDR2 FYNNEI. Germline trimming cut 6 bases from V and 4 bases from J; bases unmatched to any gene: 18. This CDR3 spans 18 amino acids. CDR3 region: CASSLTQPGTGTPYGYTF. The CDR3 nucleotides are TGTGCCAGCAGCCTTACGCAGCCCGGGACAGGGACCCCCTATGGCTACACCTTC. The whole variable domain, filled in from reference TRBV2 and TRBJ1-2, reads EPEVTQTPSHQVTQMGQEVILRCVPISNHLYFYWYRQILGQKVEFLVSFYNNEISEKSEIFDDQFSVERPDGSNFTLKIRSTKLEDSAMYFCASSLTQPGTGTPYGYTFGSGTRLTVV.